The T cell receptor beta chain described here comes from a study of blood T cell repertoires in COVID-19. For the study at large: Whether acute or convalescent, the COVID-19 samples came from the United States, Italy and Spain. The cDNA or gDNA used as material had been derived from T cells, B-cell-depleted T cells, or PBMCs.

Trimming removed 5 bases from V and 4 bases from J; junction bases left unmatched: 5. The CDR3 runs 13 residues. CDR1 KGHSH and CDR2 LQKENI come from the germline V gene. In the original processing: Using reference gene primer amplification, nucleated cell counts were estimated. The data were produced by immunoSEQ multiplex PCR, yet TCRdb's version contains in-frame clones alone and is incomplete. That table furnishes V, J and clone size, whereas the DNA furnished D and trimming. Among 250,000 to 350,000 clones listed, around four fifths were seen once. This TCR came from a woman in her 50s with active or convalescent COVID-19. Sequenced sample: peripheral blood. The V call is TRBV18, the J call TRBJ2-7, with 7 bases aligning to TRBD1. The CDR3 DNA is TGTGCCAGCTCATCCGGACAGGATTACGAGCAGTACTTC. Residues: CASSSGQDYEQYF.